The next 20 T cell receptor beta chains were all read from a single sample in a study of T cell repertoires in aging, cancer and after chemotherapy. The template was genomic DNA from peripheral blood, not RNA. TRB rearrangements spanning V, D and J were amplified using mixed TRB-A/B primers. One entry per CDR3 protein, called by TCRdb with MiXCR from the multiplex PCR reads. The table lists about 6,100 distinct CDR3 sequences, 25% to 35% of them singletons. The specimen sequenced was blood. These TCRs come from a human donor with a blood cancer.

This clonotype was counted only a few times. In nucleotides, the CDR3 is TGTGCCTGGGGTGACTTGCTGCCGCGGGGCTACACCTTC. Encoded protein: CAWGDLLPRGYTF. J is TRBJ1-2 and V is TRBV30; D is undetermined. Germline CDR1 reads GTSNPN; CDR2 reads SVGIG (reference sequence). This CDR3 has 13 residues. V was shortened by 5 bases and J by 8 bases, with 18 bases between the two germline ends.

The chain joins TRBV30 to TRBJ2-7; 7 nucleotides match TRBD2. The CDR3 is 11 amino acids. Per germline, CDR1 GTSNPN and CDR2 SVGIG (reference sequence). V was pared by 5 bases and J by 3 bases, with 1 base of the junction left unmatched. Written as DNA, the CDR3 is TGTGCCTGGGGGGGGGGCTACGAGCAGTACTTC. This translates into CAWGGGYEQYF. The complete variable domain, with remaining parts taken from reference TRBV30 and TRBJ2-7, reads SQTIHQWPATLVQPVGSPLSLECTVEGTSNPNLYWYRQAAGRGLQLLFYSVGIGQISSEVPQNLSASRPQDRQFILSSKKLLLSDSGFYLCAWGGGYEQYFGPGTRLTVT.

The rearrangement uses TRBV12-3 or TRBV12-4 and TRBJ1-2; D might be TRBD1 (5 bases). This CDR3 contains 15 residues. The ends were cut back, 5 bases at V and 8 bases at J, with 21 bases in the middle. The CDR3 here is CASSPRAAGAGGYTF. CDR3 sequence (DNA): TGTGCCAGCAGTCCCCGGGCGGCCGGGGCGGGGGGCTACACCTTC.

This clonotype is judged medium-sized (0.01 to 0.1%). The chain employs TRBV5-6 and TRBJ2-7; no clear D. The CDR3 runs 13 residues. V was cut by 4 bases and J by 2 bases, with 10 bases left in between. The V gene's germline CDR1 is SGHDT and CDR2 YYEEEE. The CDR3 reads CASSQTVTYEQYF. CDR3 sequence (DNA): TGTGCCAGCAGCCAGACTGTTACCTACGAGCAGTACTTC.

The chain combines TRBV10-3 with TRBJ2-3, with D unresolved. V was clipped by 8 bases and J by 2 bases, with 2 bases between them. This CDR3 has 10 amino acids. In germline, CDR1 is ENHRY, CDR2 SYGVKD. The CDR3 bases are TGTGCCATCGCCACAGATACGCAGTATTTT. Amino acids: CAIATDTQYF.

The chain links TRBV29-1 to TRBJ2-1; weak D call: TRBD1 (9 bases). This CDR3 is built from 19 residues. The ends were cut back, 7 bases at V and 4 bases at J, with 32 bases in the middle. The V gene's germline CDR1 is SQVTM and CDR2 ANQGSEA. The CDR3 loop is CSAQKGTGSSGTPYNEQFF. CDR3 DNA sequence: TGCAGCGCTCAAAAGGGGACAGGGAGTAGCGGGACTCCTTACAATGAGCAGTTCTTC.

In this sample, this clonotype is medium-sized (0.01 to 0.1%). At one of its ends the junction is not consistent with the germline gene, which may arise from a read error. The V gene is TRBV15, the J gene TRBJ2-1; D is perhaps TRBD2 (7 bases). This CDR3 comprises 15 residues. Germline V gives CDR1 LNHNV, CDR2 YYDKDF (reference sequence). The CDR3 is CATSSPLSGGRGWSF. The DNA for the CDR3 is TGTGCCACCAGCTCCCCCCTTAGCGGAGGGAGGGGGTGGTCCTTC.

In this sample, this clonotype turned up a few times. The gene calls are TRBV15 and TRBJ2-5; D is possibly TRBD1 (6 bases). Germline V CDR1 and CDR2: LNHNV, YYDKDF (reference sequence). V lost 8 bases, J lost 1 base, and 20 bases lay in between. The CDR3 spans 16 residues. CDR3 amino acids: CATQRGGTGPQETQYF. CDR3 nucleotide sequence: TGTGCCACCCAACGTGGGGGCACAGGGCCCCAAGAGACCCAGTACTTC. Looking up the rest from reference TRBV15 and TRBJ2-5 gives the full variable domain: DAMVIQNPRYQVTQFGKPVTLSCSQTLNHNVMYWYQQKSSQAPKLLFHYYDKDFNNEADTPDNFQSRRPNTSFCFLDIRSPGLGDTAMYLCATQRGGTGPQETQYFGPGTRLLVL.

In its sample, this clonotype is medium-sized. The genes are TRBV6-2 or TRBV6-3 and TRBJ1-1; no definite D call. The CDR3 sequence is 13 residues long. Germline-derived CDR1 and CDR2 are MNHEY and SVGEGT. With 6 bases removed from V and 2 bases from J, the gap between germline ends came to 10 bases. The CDR3 loop is CASRSEGNTEAFF. CDR3 bases: TGTGCCAGCAGGTCCGAGGGTAACACTGAAGCTTTCTTT.

The chain employs TRBV6-6 and TRBJ2-1, with unresolved D. V was trimmed by 2 bases and J by 3 bases, leaving 8 bases between them. The CDR3 length is 14 residues. From germline, CDR1 is MNHNY and CDR2 SVGAGI (reference sequence). CDR3 residues: CASSYGRIYNEQFF. CDR3 DNA sequence: TGTGCCAGCAGTTACGGGCGGATCTACAATGAGCAGTTCTTC.

The gene calls are TRBV6-1 and TRBJ2-3, with a possible D match to TRBD2 (5 bases). TRBJ2-5 matches the DNA end more closely, so the J call is doubtful. Germline V lookup: CDR1 MNHNS, CDR2 SASEGT. The CDR3 extends over 14 amino acids. The CDR3 sequence: CASSVELVTETQYF. Written as DNA, the CDR3 is TGTGCCAGCAGCGTTGAACTAGTTACGGAGACCCAGTACTTC.

The rearrangement uses TRBV12-3 or TRBV12-4 and TRBJ2-5; D is possibly TRBD1 or TRBD2 (5 bases each). The V end was cut by 3 bases, the J end by 9 bases, with 14 bases between. The length of the CDR3 is 13 residues. CDR3 protein: CASSFMYLGAQYF. In DNA, the CDR3 is TGTGCCAGCAGTTTTATGTACTTGGGGGCCCAGTACTTC.

A few counts support this clonotype. This chain uses TRBV11-1 with TRBJ1-3, with 9 nucleotides matching TRBD1. The CDR3 extends over 15 amino acids. V lost 5 bases to trimming and J lost 2 bases; unmatched junction nucleotides: 4. CDR1 and CDR2 (germline): SGHAT, FQDESV (reference sequence). CDR3 residues: CASSQDRGPGNTIYF. DNA for the CDR3: TGTGCCAGCAGCCAGGACAGGGGCCCTGGAAACACCATATATTTT.

This clonotype has a handful of counts. The DNA for the CDR3 is TGTGCCAGCAGCTTAGGCGTAACTAGCGGGGTGCCTGAGCAGTACTTC. As protein: CASSLGVTSGVPEQYF. The chain recombines TRBV5-6 with TRBJ2-7; 10 bases line up with TRBD2. Germline-derived CDR1 and CDR2 are SGHDT and YYEEEE. This CDR3 is built from 16 residues. The ends lost 2 bases at V and 7 bases at J; junction bases unmatched: 12.

The chain links TRBV5-5 to TRBJ1-5; D possibly corresponds to TRBD1 (5 bases). The germline V gene encodes CDR1 SGHKS and CDR2 YYEKEE (reference sequence). Trimming pared 0 bases from V and 5 bases from J, leaving 12 bases between. This CDR3 is 15 amino acids long. DNA for the CDR3: TGTGCCAGCAGCTTGGGGGGCAGGCCCGATCAGCCCCAGCATTTT. Translating gives CASSLGGRPDQPQHF.

This clonotype was observed a handful of times. The chain carries TRBV12-3 or TRBV12-4 and TRBJ1-2; the D gene is possibly TRBD1 (5 bases). V lost 7 bases, J lost 3 bases, and 12 bases lay in between. The CDR3 sequence is 13 residues long. CDR3 DNA: TGTGCCAGCACGCCGGGGGGTGACTATGGCTACACCTTC. This gives the protein CASTPGGDYGYTF.

The rearrangement uses TRBV6-2 or TRBV6-3 and TRBJ2-1, with D possibly matching TRBD2 (5 bases). CDR1 is MNHEY, CDR2 SVGEGT, per germline. V was pared by 0 bases and J by 12 bases, with 12 bases between. The CDR3 length is 13 residues. The CDR3 sequence: CASSYSVLRAQFF. As DNA, the CDR3 is TGTGCCAGCAGTTACTCGGTTTTGCGGGCGCAGTTCTTC.

The chain carries TRBV19 and TRBJ1-1; no firm D call. There are 10 residues in the CDR3. Germline V gives CDR1 LNHDA, CDR2 SQIVND (reference sequence). V gave up 9 bases and J gave up 0 bases, with 2 bases separating them. Written as DNA, the CDR3 is TGTGCCAGCATGAACACTGAAGCTTTCTTT. It specifies CASMNTEAFF.

This chain connects TRBV20-1 to TRBJ2-1, with 14 bases fitting TRBD2. Germline CDR1 DFQATT, CDR2 SNEGSKA (reference sequence). The CDR3 has 14 residues. V dropped 6 bases and J dropped 10; count of bases not matched to a gene: 8. The CDR3 is CSARLAGGLSEQFF. The DNA of the CDR3 is TGCAGTGCCAGACTAGCGGGAGGGTTATCCGAGCAGTTCTTC.

Comment on this clonotype: At one end, the junction sequence differs from germline, possibly due to a read error. V is TRBV19 and J is TRBJ2-1, with a tentative D call TRBD2 (6 bases). Germline assignment: CDR1 LNHDA and CDR2 SQIVND (reference sequence). This CDR3 spans 12 amino acids. As DNA, the CDR3 is TGTGTCAGTAGTCCGTGGGGAGGAAGAGAGTTCTTC. Residues: CVSSPWGGREFF.